This TCR beta chain was sequenced during a study of T-cell memory formation after mild COVID-19. UMIs and sample barcodes were carried by the TCR alpha and TCR beta cDNA libraries that 5'RACE produced using constant-segment primers. TCRdb re-derived calls from the 5' RACE reads in MiXCR, one entry per CDR3 protein. The sample shows 200,000 or so distinct CDR3 sequences, 9.5% of them seen only once. Study-level points and caveats: The second-wave clones peaking on day 37 were not confirmed as SARS-CoV-2-specific. A second wave expanding day 15 to 37 was CD4+-biased; contracting clones were balanced.

The trim removed 3 bases at V and 2 bases at J, leaving 4 bases unmatched. Germline V gene sequence: CDR1 KGHSH, CDR2 LQKENI. This CDR3 has 15 amino acids. Details on this clonotype: Antigen unknown.

The sequencing input was PBMCs or a T cell subset sorted from them (not recorded which). This TCR came from a man in his late teens or twenties who had mild COVID-19 (a few samples of this study predate the infection). Cell type and time point are not known. The V and J genes are TRBV18 and TRBJ2-3; 8 bases are shared with TRBD2. The DNA of the CDR3 is TGTGCCAGCTCACCGCCCGGGGGGGCCACAGATACGCAGTATTTT. Its protein product is CASSPPGGATDTQYF.